Listed here are 15 T cell receptor beta chains from one sample, sequenced in a study of low-dose radiotherapy and immunotherapy resistance in tumors. With TRAV- and TRBV-specific primers, first-strand cDNA was made, covering the alpha and beta chains. It was with a constant-region primer and a V-primer adapter that TCRs were amplified over 20 PCR cycles. A single record per CDR3 protein comes from TCRdb applying MiXCR to the reads. Here the sample spans 8,800 or so distinct CDR3 sequences, roughly 75% being singletons. The receptors stem from a human donor with advanced metastatic prostate, ovarian, gallbladder or colorectal cancer (not recorded which). This table probably holds off-target reads from a library built for another chain.

The chain has TRBV18 and TRBJ2-5; the D call may be TRBD1 or TRBD2 (5 bases each). Deletions cut 3 bases from V and 9 bases from J, with 14 bases between. Germline V gene data show CDR1 as KGHSH and CDR2 as LQKENI. The CDR3 loop spans 13 amino acids. The CDR3 DNA reads as TGTGCCAGCTCACCGGACTTGGAAGGGGCCCAGTACTTC. Protein: CASSPDLEGAQYF. The full variable domain, rest sourced from reference TRBV18 and TRBJ2-5, is NAGVMQNPRHLVRRRGQEARLRCSPMKGHSHVYWYRQLPEEGLKFMVYLQKENIIDESGMPKERFSAEFPKEGPSILRIQQVVRGDSAAYFCASSPDLEGAQYFGPGTRLLVL.

This chain connects TRBV18 to TRBJ2-1; no definite D call. CDR3 length equals 13 residues. V gave up 3 bases and J gave up 4 bases, with 7 bases separating them. The V gene's germline CDR1 is KGHSH and CDR2 LQKENI. The CDR3 region has the DNA TGTGCCAGCTCACCGTCCACTTACAATGAGCAGTTCTTC. Its protein product is CASSPSTYNEQFF.

The chain joins TRBV3-1 to TRBJ2-1; D remains ambiguous. Germline CDR1 and CDR2: LGHDT and YNNKEL (reference sequence). This CDR3 region has 12 residues. Trimming left V 4 bases short and J 6 bases short, with 7 bases between. The CDR3 bases are TGTGCCAGCAGCCCATTCCCCAATGAGCAGTTCTTC. Residues: CASSPFPNEQFF.

The chain is built from TRBV24-1 and TRBJ2-1; TRBD1 is a possible D gene (5 bases). V lost 11 bases to trimming and J lost 10 bases, with 17 bases between them. The CDR3 is 12 amino acids. Germline CDR1 and CDR2: KGHDR and SFDVKD. The CDR3 sequence is CANSGQDREQFF. DNA for the CDR3: TGTGCCAACTCAGGACAAGACCGGGAGCAGTTCTTC.

This clonotype came up a few times. The rearrangement joins TRBV5-4 to TRBJ2-6, with D hard to call. The CDR3 is 15 residues long. CDR1 and CDR2 from the germline V gene are SGHNT and YYREEE (reference sequence). V was cut by 0 bases and J by 3 bases, with 7 bases left in between. CDR3 nucleotides: TGTGCCAGCAGCTTGGACAGATATGGGGCCAACGTCCTGACTTTC. Translating it yields CASSLDRYGANVLTF.

The chain employs TRBV28 and TRBJ2-2; the D is unclear. CDR1 and CDR2 from the germline V gene are MDHEN and SYDVKM. Trimming stripped 6 bases from V and 4 bases from J, with 6 bases between. This CDR3 has 12 amino acids. The CDR3: CASRRGTGELFF. CDR3 bases: TGTGCCAGCAGGCGAGGCACCGGGGAGCTGTTTTTT.

The chain links TRBV5-4 to TRBJ2-1; a possible D gene is TRBD1 (6 bases). The length of the CDR3 is 17 residues. Between the trimmed V and J ends, which lost 4 bases and 3 bases, there was a span of 20 bases. Per the germline V gene, CDR1 is SGHNT and CDR2 is YYREEE (reference sequence). This CDR3 reads CASSAKLGQIDYNEQFF. CDR3 nucleotides: TGTGCCAGCAGCGCCAAGCTAGGACAGATAGACTACAATGAGCAGTTCTTC. Full variable domain (remainder filled in from reference TRBV5-4 and TRBJ2-1): ETGVTQSPTHLIKTRGQQVTLRCSSQSGHNTVSWYQQALGQGPQFIFQYYREEENGRGNFPPRFSGLQFPNYSSELNVNALELDDSALYLCASSAKLGQIDYNEQFFGPGTRLTVL.

This clonotype was counted only a few times. The CDR3 loop reads CASGGVGESYEQYF. The CDR3 DNA is TGTGCCAGCGGGGGGGTCGGGGAATCCTACGAGCAGTACTTC. The chain couples TRBV9 to TRBJ2-7, with 7 bases fitting TRBD2. CDR1 SGDLS and CDR2 YYNGEE come from the germline V gene. The CDR3 runs 14 residues. Trimming took 7 bases from V and 1 from J; bases not matched to a gene: 8.

A word on this clonotype: One end of the junction is discordant with germline, which a read error may explain. The genes are TRBV13 and TRBJ1-6; D ambiguous. From germline, CDR1 is PRHDT and CDR2 FYEKMQ (reference sequence). The CDR3 contains 12 residues. The CDR3 is CALYTNAGKSTF. In DNA form, the CDR3 reads TGTGCTTTATACACCAATGCAGGCAAATCAACCTTT.

In its sample, this clonotype was seen a few times. The genes are TRBV29-1 and TRBJ2-1, with 12 bases lining up with TRBD1. CDR1 SQVTM and CDR2 ANQGSEA come from the germline V gene. Trimming cost V 6 bases and J 12 bases; bases outside gene matches: 12. The CDR3 has 14 amino acids. CDR3 sequence (DNA): TGCAGCGTCGAGGGACAGGGGGCGTATAAGGTGCAGTTCTTC. It yields the protein CSVEGQGAYKVQFF.

A few counts support this clonotype. V usage is TRBV28 and J usage is TRBJ1-1; 8 nucleotides agree with TRBD1. The CDR3 length is 14 residues. V shed 3 bases, J shed 6 bases, and the junction held 6 bases outside the gene matches. The V gene's germline CDR1 is MDHEN and CDR2 SYDVKM. CDR3 in DNA: TGTGCCAGCAGTTTGGTACAGGGGGTTTCTGAAGCTTTCTTT. Translation gives CASSLVQGVSEAFF.

This chain links TRBV14 with TRBJ1-2; D uncertain. The CDR3 totals 15 residues. CDR1 and CDR2 (germline): SGHDN, FVKESK. V lost 0 bases and J 3 bases, leaving 11 bases between the germline ends. CDR3 protein: CASSQEFRKDYGYTF. CDR3 bases: TGTGCCAGCAGCCAAGAGTTCCGGAAGGACTATGGCTACACCTTC.

This chain joins TRBV5-5 and TRBJ2-7, with D uncertain. This CDR3 has 14 amino acids. V was cut by 3 bases and J by 1 base, with 11 bases left in between. Germline CDR1 and CDR2: SGHKS and YYEKEE (reference sequence). The CDR3 sequence is CASSSQAASYEQYF. The CDR3 coding sequence is TGTGCCAGCAGCTCGCAAGCAGCTTCCTACGAGCAGTACTTC.

This chain joins TRBV28 and TRBJ2-2; TRBD1 is a possible D gene (5 bases). Trimming cost V 7 bases and J 4 bases, with 16 bases left between them. Germline lookup yields CDR1 MDHEN and CDR2 SYDVKM. The CDR3 totals 15 residues. This CDR3 is CASTKGQAITGELFF. DNA of the CDR3: TGTGCCAGCACCAAGGGGCAGGCGATCACCGGGGAGCTGTTTTTT.

The V and J genes are TRBV5-4 and TRBJ2-7, with TRBD2 as a possible D gene (7 bases). The CDR3 is 13 amino acids. Germline CDR1 reads SGHNT; CDR2 reads YYREEE (reference sequence). Trimming removed 1 base from V and 5 bases from J, with 10 bases in between. CDR3 coding DNA: TGTGCCAGCAGCTTGTGGGGGGGCCACGAGCAGTACTTC. This codes for CASSLWGGHEQYF.